This TCR beta chain appears in the sequencing data of a study of cytomegalovirus exposure and HLA in healthy donors. Unrecorded immune exposure was likely among donors, who were nominally healthy when sampled. Amplification used 60 Vbeta primers and 13 Jbeta primers. TCRdb keeps only in-frame clones here, not all; method: immunoSEQ multiplex PCR. The table shows some 180,000 clones, with 73% occurring only once. Overall study findings and caveats: TCR sequences were mostly rare, though some public TCRs occurred in many donors. Per a later analysis, under 20,000 TCR beta sequences showed association with HLA alleles at 0.05 false discovery rate.

In regard to this clone: What it binds is unknown.

The CDR3 runs to 14 residues. The ends lost 3 bases at V and 6 bases at J; junction bases unmatched: 3. Germline V gene sequence: CDR1 MDHEN, CDR2 SYDVKM. Specimen: PBMCs. This clonotype originated in a woman younger than 30 in good health and CMV-seropositive. The V gene is TRBV28, the J gene TRBJ2-5; TRBD2 matches at 11 bases. In nucleotides, the CDR3 is TGTGCCAGCAGTTTGCTAGCGGGGGGCAAGACCCAGTACTTC. Protein sequence: CASSLLAGGKTQYF.